These 26 T cell receptor beta chains were sequenced from one sample in a study of T cells in tuberculosis (dated by TCRdb to about 2018). Library generation was performed with the immunoSEQ multiplex PCR assay. The clones in this table, taken by TCRdb from immuneACCESS, are in-frame only. Not every clone is retained; where verified, under half of the shortfall comes from an unresolved V gene, and the cause of the rest is unknown. The sample table lists roughly 34,000 clones, roughly 95% of them with a count of one. Over 2% of the sample goes to the ten largest clones. The sequenced sample consisted of PBMCs. These receptors were obtained from a donor between 10 and 35 years old with latent tuberculosis or without tuberculosis infection.

This rearrangement joins TRBV5-1 to TRBJ1-2, with D possibly being TRBD1 (5 bases). There are 14 residues in the CDR3. The V gene's germline CDR1 is SGHRS and CDR2 YFSETQ. The V end lost 4 bases, the J end lost 1 base, and 11 bases lay between the germline ends. CDR3 in DNA: TGCGCCAGCAGCGAAAGTGACAGTAACTATGGCTACACCTTC. As protein: CASSESDSNYGYTF.

The chain is built from TRBV5-1 and TRBJ1-4; D gene unclear. V gave up 2 bases and J gave up 8 bases, with 10 bases separating them. This CDR3 contains 13 residues. CDR1 and CDR2 from the germline V gene are SGHRS and YFSETQ. CDR3 bases: TGCGCCAGCAGCTTTAGCGCGGAGGAAAAACTGTTTTTT. As protein: CASSFSAEEKLFF.

The genes are TRBV2 and TRBJ2-3, with D unclear. V was cut by 2 bases and J by 9 bases, with 15 bases left in between. The CDR3 has 14 residues. Germline CDR1 reads SNHLY; CDR2 reads FYNNEI. The CDR3 is CASSERSPSVTQYF. CDR3 coding DNA: TGTGCCAGCAGTGAACGATCCCCGTCGGTAACGCAGTATTTT.

This rearrangement joins TRBV29-1 to TRBJ2-3; D remains unclear. V lost 1 base and J 0 bases, leaving 2 bases between the germline ends. The CDR3 spans 12 residues. Germline V CDR1 and CDR2: SQVTM, ANQGSEA. The CDR3 loop is CSVEASTDTQYF. The CDR3 DNA sequence: TGCAGCGTTGAAGCAAGCACAGATACGCAGTATTTT.

The genes are TRBV5-6 and TRBJ2-3; a weak D match, TRBD2 (5 bases). The CDR3 length is 15 residues. V was cut by 0 bases and J by 0 bases, with 8 bases left in between. CDR1 is SGHDT, CDR2 YYEEEE, per germline. The CDR3 spells CASSLGGGSTDTQYF. The CDR3 nucleotides are TGTGCCAGCAGCTTGGGTGGAGGAAGCACAGATACGCAGTATTTT.

This clone was recorded only once. The chain carries TRBV15 and TRBJ1-3; D unresolved. The V end lost 5 bases, the J end lost 2 bases, and 10 bases lay between the germline ends. Germline lookup yields CDR1 LNHNV and CDR2 YYDKDF (reference sequence). CDR3 length: 14 residues. DNA for the CDR3: TGTGCCACCAGCCAGACAAAGGCTGGAAACACCATATATTTT. Its translation: CATSQTKAGNTIYF.

The CDR3 bases are TGTGCCAGCAGCTTACCCTTAACGGGACAGGGGGCTAAAGAGCAGTTCTTC. As protein: CASSLPLTGQGAKEQFF. This chain joins TRBV7-6 and TRBJ2-1, with TRBD1 matching 12 bases. CDR1 and CDR2 from the germline V gene are SGHVS and FNYEAQ. This CDR3 is 17 amino acids long. J gave up 10 bases and V 2 bases, and 12 bases lay outside the gene matches. Drawing the rest from reference TRBV7-6 and TRBJ2-1, the complete variable domain is GAGVSQSPRYKVTKRGQDVALRCDPISGHVSLYWYRQALGQGPEFLTYFNYEAQQDKSGLPNDRFSAERPEGSISTLTIQRTEQRDSAMYRCASSLPLTGQGAKEQFFGPGTRLTVL.

The gene calls are TRBV9 and TRBJ2-1; 9 bases are a match to TRBD1. CDR1 is SGDLS, CDR2 YYNGEE, per germline. V gave up 4 bases and J gave up 8 bases; unmatched junction bases: 13. This CDR3 has 16 amino acids. CDR3 sequence reads: CASSSRTGEVLYEQFF. Here the CDR3 DNA reads TGTGCCAGCAGCTCACGGACAGGGGAGGTACTCTATGAGCAGTTCTTC.

V usage is TRBV27 and J usage is TRBJ2-1; TRBD2 aligns across 9 bases. CDR3 length equals 15 residues. Germline V gives CDR1 MNHEY, CDR2 SMNVEV (reference sequence). V gave up 5 bases and J gave up 7 bases; unmatched junction bases: 9. The CDR3: CASSMGLAATNEQFF. For the CDR3, the DNA is TGTGCCAGCAGTATGGGACTAGCAGCTACAAATGAGCAGTTCTTC.

This clone was observed once. V and J are TRBV7-8 and TRBJ2-7; 7 bases match TRBD2. V lost 5 bases, J lost 2 bases, and 3 bases stayed unmatched. Germline assignment: CDR1 SGHVS and CDR2 FQNEAQ. The CDR3 contains 13 residues. CDR3 in DNA: TGTGCCAGCAGCATCGGGGGGACCTACGAGCAGTACTTC. This translates into CASSIGGTYEQYF.

The chain uses TRBV7-5 and TRBJ1-2; the D call in the table, TRBD1, was not verified against the DNA. TRBV7-5 counts as a pseudogene. The length of the CDR3 is 16 residues. The CDR3 loop is CVRSLDWQGAFYGYTF. The DNA for the CDR3 is TGTGTCAGAAGCTTAGACTGGCAGGGGGCCTTCTATGGCTACACCTTC.

This clone was seen just once. The chain carries TRBV7-6 and TRBJ2-3, with TRBD2 as a possible D gene (6 bases). This CDR3 is 14 amino acids long. The germline V gene encodes CDR1 SGHVS and CDR2 FNYEAQ. Deletions cut 3 bases from V and 4 bases from J, with 11 bases between. CDR3 DNA sequence: TGTGCCAGCAGCTTGACTAGAAGTGCAGATACGCAGTATTTT. Amino acid sequence: CASSLTRSADTQYF.

This chain joins TRBV27 and TRBJ1-1; 9 nucleotides align to TRBD1. The CDR3 spans 14 residues. Looked up from germline, CDR1 is MNHEY and CDR2 is SMNVEV (reference sequence). V trimming: 4 bases; J trimming: 11 bases; junction bases outside the gene matches: 11. CDR3 sequence (DNA): TGTGCCAGCAGTTCCGACGACAGGGGGTTAGACGCTTTCTTT. Translating it yields CASSSDDRGLDAFF.

V is TRBV19 and J is TRBJ1-5, with D unclear. Germline-derived CDR1 and CDR2 are LNHDA and SQIVND (reference sequence). The V end was cut by 1 base, the J end by 2 bases, with 6 bases between. This CDR3 spans 14 amino acids. The DNA of the CDR3 is TGTGCCAGTAGTATAGGGGCGCGCAATCAGCCCCAGCATTTT. Protein: CASSIGARNQPQHF.

The V and J genes are TRBV7-2 and TRBJ2-5; 7 bases align to TRBD1. Unmatched junction bases numbered 6, after V lost 3 bases and J lost 5 bases. The CDR3 runs to 14 residues. Germline V lookup: CDR1 SGHTA, CDR2 FQGNSA. This chain's CDR3 is CASSFPTGSETQYF. CDR3 nucleotide sequence: TGTGCCAGCAGCTTTCCGACAGGGAGTGAGACCCAGTACTTC.

The chain is built from TRBV4-1 and TRBJ2-3, with D perhaps TRBD2 (5 bases). CDR1 MGHRA and CDR2 YSYEKL come from the germline V gene. Trimming took off 0 bases at V and 0 bases at J, with 10 bases between the two ends. This CDR3 comprises 16 residues. The CDR3 bases are TGCGCCAGCAGCCAAGATGCGAGCGGCAGCACAGATACGCAGTATTTT. Protein product: CASSQDASGSTDTQYF.

The rearrangement uses TRBV27 and TRBJ1-6; 8 nucleotides line up with TRBD1. CDR3 length equals 15 residues. Germline CDR1 is MNHEY and CDR2 is SMNVEV (reference sequence). V was clipped by 4 bases and J by 14 bases; unmatched bases: 13. In DNA form, the CDR3 reads TGTGCCAGCAGTTCGACAGGGGAGTTTAGTCTGGCCCTCCACTTT. It is translated as CASSSTGEFSLALHF.

V gene TRBV4-1 combines with J gene TRBJ2-1, with D possibly being TRBD2 (6 bases). The germline V and J ends were trimmed by 4 bases and 1 base, with 20 bases remaining between them. Germline lookup yields CDR1 MGHRA and CDR2 YSYEKL. CDR3 length equals 18 residues. The CDR3 region is CASSLLTGTGESYNEQFF. As DNA, the CDR3 is TGCGCCAGCAGCCTCCTAACTGGAACGGGAGAGTCCTACAATGAGCAGTTCTTC.

The chain employs TRBV18 and TRBJ1-1; D gene ambiguous. Trimming removed 2 bases from V and 2 bases from J, with 6 bases in between. The V gene's germline CDR1 is KGHSH and CDR2 LQKENI. CDR3 length: 13 residues. CDR3 amino acids: CASSPSVNTEAFF. The CDR3 nucleotides are TGTGCCAGCTCACCATCTGTAAACACTGAAGCTTTCTTT.

The table lists this clone with a few counts. The same CDR3 also results from other DNA sequences found in this sample. The CDR3 DNA sequence: TGCGCCAGCAGCTTGGACAGCTATGGCTACACCTTC. This translates into CASSLDSYGYTF. The rearrangement uses TRBV5-1 and TRBJ1-2, with unresolved D. V lost 0 bases to trimming and J lost 4 bases, with 4 bases between them. The CDR3 loop spans 12 amino acids. CDR1 and CDR2 (germline): SGHRS, YFSETQ.

This chain connects TRBV5-1 to TRBJ1-5; 11 nucleotides match TRBD1. The V gene's germline CDR1 is SGHRS and CDR2 YFSETQ. J was trimmed by 7 bases and V by 0 bases; bases with no gene match: 6. The length of the CDR3 is 16 residues. CDR3 sequence (DNA): TGCGCCAGCAGCTTGGTCGGACAGGGGGCGACACAGCCCCAGCATTTT. Translation gives CASSLVGQGATQPQHF. The full variable domain, its missing parts supplied by reference TRBV5-1 and TRBJ1-5, is KAGVTQTPRYLIKTRGQQVTLSCSPISGHRSVSWYQQTPGQGLQFLFEYFSETQRNKGNFPGRFSGRQFSNSRSEMNVSTLELGDSALYLCASSLVGQGATQPQHFGDGTRLSIL.

This chain connects TRBV7-3 to TRBJ2-3, with D maybe TRBD2 (6 bases). The CDR3 is 15 amino acids. Germline CDR1 and CDR2: SGHTA and FQGTGA. Trimming took 5 bases from V and 4 from J, leaving 16 bases between them. The CDR3 region is CASSRRGRAPDTQYF. DNA for the CDR3: TGTGCCAGCAGCCGGAGGGGCAGGGCGCCAGATACGCAGTATTTT.

This clone is a singleton in its sample. The chain couples TRBV11-2 to TRBJ2-2; D possibly corresponds to TRBD1 (6 bases). Germline V gives CDR1 SGHAT, CDR2 FQNNGV. The V and J ends lost 1 base and 4 bases respectively, with 16 bases between them. CDR3 length equals 17 residues. CDR3 sequence (DNA): TGTGCCAGCAGCTTAGCATGGGGGCTGGGGACCACCGGGGAGCTGTTTTTT. Its translation: CASSLAWGLGTTGELFF.

The V gene is TRBV9, the J gene TRBJ1-2; perhaps TRBD1 as D (5 bases). The germline V gene has CDR1 SGDLS and CDR2 YYNGEE. With 0 bases removed from V and 4 bases from J, the gap between germline ends came to 10 bases. CDR3 size: 14 residues. Here the CDR3 reads CASSVEGASYGYTF. The CDR3 coding sequence is TGTGCCAGCAGCGTAGAAGGGGCCTCCTATGGCTACACCTTC.

The chain combines TRBV7-2 with TRBJ1-1; 8 nucleotides align to TRBD1. With 1 base clipped from V and 4 bases from J, the junction kept 2 bases outside the gene matches. Germline V gives CDR1 SGHTA, CDR2 FQGNSA. This CDR3 comprises 14 residues. The CDR3 coding sequence is TGTGCCAGCAGCTTAGTTACAGGGGGCACTGAAGCTTTCTTT. This translates into CASSLVTGGTEAFF.

The chain uses TRBV19 and TRBJ1-5, with D perhaps TRBD1 (5 bases). V lost 10 bases and J 0 bases, leaving 16 bases between the germline ends. The CDR3 totals 15 residues. Germline V gives CDR1 LNHDA, CDR2 SQIVND (reference sequence). The CDR3 region is CATGDWEFSNQPQHF. Here the CDR3 DNA reads TGTGCCACCGGGGACTGGGAGTTTAGCAATCAGCCCCAGCATTTT.